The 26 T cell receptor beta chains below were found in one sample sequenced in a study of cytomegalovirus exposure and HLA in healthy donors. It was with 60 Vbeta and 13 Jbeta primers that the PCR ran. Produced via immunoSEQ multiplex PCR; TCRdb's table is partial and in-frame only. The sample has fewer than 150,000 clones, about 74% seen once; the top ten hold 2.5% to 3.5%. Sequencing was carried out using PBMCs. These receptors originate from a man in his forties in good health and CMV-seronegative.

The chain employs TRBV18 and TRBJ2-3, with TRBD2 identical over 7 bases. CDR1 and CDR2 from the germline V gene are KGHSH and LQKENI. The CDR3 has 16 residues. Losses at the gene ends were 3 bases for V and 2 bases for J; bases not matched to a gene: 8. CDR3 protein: CASSPWQRGNTDTQYF. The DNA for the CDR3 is TGTGCCAGCTCACCTTGGCAGCGGGGAAACACAGATACGCAGTATTTT.

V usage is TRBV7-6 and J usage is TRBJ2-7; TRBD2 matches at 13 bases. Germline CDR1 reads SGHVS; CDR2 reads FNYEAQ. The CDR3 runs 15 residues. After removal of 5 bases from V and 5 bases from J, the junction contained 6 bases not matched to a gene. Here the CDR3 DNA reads TGTGCCAGCAGCGGACTAGCGGGAGATCGGGACGAGCAGTACTTC. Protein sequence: CASSGLAGDRDEQYF.

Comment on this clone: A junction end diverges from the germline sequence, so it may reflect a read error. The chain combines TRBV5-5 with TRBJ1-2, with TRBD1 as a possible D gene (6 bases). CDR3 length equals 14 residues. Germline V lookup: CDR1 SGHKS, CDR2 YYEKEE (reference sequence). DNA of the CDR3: TGTGCCAGCAGCTTGGAACCTATTCGACAGGATAATGCCTTC. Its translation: CASSLEPIRQDNAF.

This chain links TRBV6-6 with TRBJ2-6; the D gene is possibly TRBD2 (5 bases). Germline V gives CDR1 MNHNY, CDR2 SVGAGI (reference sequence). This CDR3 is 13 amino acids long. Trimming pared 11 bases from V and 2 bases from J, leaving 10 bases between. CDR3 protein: CAGLPAGANVLTF. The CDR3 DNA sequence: TGTGCCGGACTTCCGGCTGGGGCCAACGTCCTGACTTTC.

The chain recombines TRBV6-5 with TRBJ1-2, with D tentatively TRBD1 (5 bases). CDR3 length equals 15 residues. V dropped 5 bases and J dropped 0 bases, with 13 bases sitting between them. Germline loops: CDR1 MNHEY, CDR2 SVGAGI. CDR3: CASSPGEGANYGYTF. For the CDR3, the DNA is TGTGCCAGCAGTCCCGGTGAAGGGGCTAACTATGGCTACACCTTC.

The CDR3 sequence: CAISENSPPDTQYF. The CDR3 DNA is TGTGCCATCAGTGAGAACAGTCCCCCAGATACGCAGTATTTT. The rearrangement links TRBV10-3 to TRBJ2-3; no definite D call. The CDR3 loop spans 14 amino acids. The V gene lost 2 bases and the J gene lost 4 bases, with 10 bases spanning the gap. Germline V gene data show CDR1 as ENHRY and CDR2 as SYGVKD.

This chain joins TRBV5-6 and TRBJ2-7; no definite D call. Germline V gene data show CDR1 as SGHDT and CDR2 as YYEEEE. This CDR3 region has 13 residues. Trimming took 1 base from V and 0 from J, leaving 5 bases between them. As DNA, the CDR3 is TGTGCCAGCAGCTTGCAGGTCTCCTACGAGCAGTACTTC. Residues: CASSLQVSYEQYF.

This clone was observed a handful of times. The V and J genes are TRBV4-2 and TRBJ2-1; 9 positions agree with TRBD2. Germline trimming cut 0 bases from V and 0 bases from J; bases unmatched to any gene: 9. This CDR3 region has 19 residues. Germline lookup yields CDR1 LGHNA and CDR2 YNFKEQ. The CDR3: CASSQDWSSGSGSYNEQFF. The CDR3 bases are TGTGCCAGCAGCCAAGATTGGAGTAGCGGGAGTGGCTCCTACAATGAGCAGTTCTTC.

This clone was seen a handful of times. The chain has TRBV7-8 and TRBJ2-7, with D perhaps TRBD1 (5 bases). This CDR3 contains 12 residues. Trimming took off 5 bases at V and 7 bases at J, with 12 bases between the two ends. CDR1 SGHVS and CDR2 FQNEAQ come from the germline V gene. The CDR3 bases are TGTGCCAGCAGCGTGGGGCCGTGGGAGCAGTACTTC. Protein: CASSVGPWEQYF.

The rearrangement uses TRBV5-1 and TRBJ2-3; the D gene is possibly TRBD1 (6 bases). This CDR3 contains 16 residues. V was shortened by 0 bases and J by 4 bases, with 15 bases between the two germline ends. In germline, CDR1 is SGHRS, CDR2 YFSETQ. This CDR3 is CASSLGVTGSADTQYF. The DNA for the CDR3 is TGCGCCAGCAGCTTGGGGGTTACAGGGAGCGCAGATACGCAGTATTTT.

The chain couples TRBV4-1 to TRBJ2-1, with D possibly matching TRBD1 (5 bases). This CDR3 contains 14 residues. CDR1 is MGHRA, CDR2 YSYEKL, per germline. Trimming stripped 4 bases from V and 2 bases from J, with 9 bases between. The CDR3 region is CASSRGAPYNEQFF. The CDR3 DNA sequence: TGCGCCAGCAGCCGTGGGGCCCCCTACAATGAGCAGTTCTTC.

The chain's CDR3 is CASSSETGGNTEAFF. The DNA of the CDR3 is TGTGCCAGCAGCTCGGAGACAGGGGGGAACACTGAAGCTTTCTTT. V is TRBV5-6 and J is TRBJ1-1, with 9 bases matching TRBD1. CDR1 is SGHDT and CDR2 is YYEEEE in the germline V gene. This CDR3 region has 15 residues. V was clipped by 3 bases and J by 1 base; unmatched bases: 4.

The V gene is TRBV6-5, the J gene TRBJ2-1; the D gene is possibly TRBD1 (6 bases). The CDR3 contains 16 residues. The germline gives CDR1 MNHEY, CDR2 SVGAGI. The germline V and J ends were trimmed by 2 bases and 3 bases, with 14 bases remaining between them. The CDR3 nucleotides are TGTGCCAGCAGTTACGAATACAGGGCGGTCTACAATGAGCAGTTCTTC. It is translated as CASSYEYRAVYNEQFF.

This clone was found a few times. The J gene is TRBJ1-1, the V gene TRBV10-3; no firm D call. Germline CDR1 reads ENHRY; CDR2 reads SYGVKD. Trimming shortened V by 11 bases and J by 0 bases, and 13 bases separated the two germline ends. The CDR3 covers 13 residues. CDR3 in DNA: TGTGCCCTCAAAATGACTGTGAACACTGAAGCTTTCTTT. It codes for CALKMTVNTEAFF.

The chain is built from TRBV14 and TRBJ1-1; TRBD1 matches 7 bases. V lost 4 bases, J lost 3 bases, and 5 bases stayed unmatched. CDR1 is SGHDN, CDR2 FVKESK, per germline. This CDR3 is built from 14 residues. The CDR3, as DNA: TGTGCCAGCAGCCTAGGGGGCCGCCACACTGAAGCTTTCTTT. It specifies CASSLGGRHTEAFF.

This CDR3 reads CASSYGTADTQYF. As DNA, the CDR3 is TGTGCCAGCAGTTACGGGACAGCAGATACGCAGTATTTT. The chain employs TRBV6-5 and TRBJ2-3; the match to TRBD1 covers 7 bases. J lost 4 bases, V lost 2 bases, and 0 bases had no gene match. CDR1 MNHEY and CDR2 SVGAGI come from the germline V gene. The CDR3 consists of 13 residues.

The CDR3 here is CASSGGLAANTGELFF. In nucleotides, the CDR3 is TGTGCCAGCAGCGGGGGACTAGCGGCGAACACCGGGGAGCTGTTTTTT. The V call is TRBV5-6, the J call TRBJ2-2, with 11 bases fitting TRBD2. The germline V gene has CDR1 SGHDT and CDR2 YYEEEE. V shed 4 bases and J 0 bases; nucleotides not matched to a gene: 2. The CDR3 consists of 16 residues.

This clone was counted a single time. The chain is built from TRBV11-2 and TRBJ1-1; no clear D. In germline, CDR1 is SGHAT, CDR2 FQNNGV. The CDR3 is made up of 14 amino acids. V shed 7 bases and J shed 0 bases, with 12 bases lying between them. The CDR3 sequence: CASTLTLVNTEAFF. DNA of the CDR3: TGTGCCAGCACCCTGACACTTGTGAACACTGAAGCTTTCTTT.

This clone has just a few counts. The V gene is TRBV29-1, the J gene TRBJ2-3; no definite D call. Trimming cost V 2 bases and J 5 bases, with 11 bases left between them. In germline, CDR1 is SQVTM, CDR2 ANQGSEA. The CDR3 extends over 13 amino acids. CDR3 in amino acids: CSVEHNPRDTQYF. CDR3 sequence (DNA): TGCAGCGTTGAACATAATCCGCGAGATACGCAGTATTTT.

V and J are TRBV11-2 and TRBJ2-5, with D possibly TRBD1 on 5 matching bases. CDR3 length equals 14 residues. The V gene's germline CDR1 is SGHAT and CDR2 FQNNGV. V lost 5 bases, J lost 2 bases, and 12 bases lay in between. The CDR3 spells CASSPGQAQETQYF. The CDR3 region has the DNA TGTGCCAGCAGCCCCGGACAAGCACAAGAGACCCAGTACTTC.

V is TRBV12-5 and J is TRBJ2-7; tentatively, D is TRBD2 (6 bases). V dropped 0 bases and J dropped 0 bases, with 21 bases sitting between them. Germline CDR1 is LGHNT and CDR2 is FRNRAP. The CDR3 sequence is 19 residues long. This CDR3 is CASGLVLGMWGGTSYEQYF. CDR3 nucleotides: TGTGCTAGTGGTTTGGTACTGGGGATGTGGGGAGGAACCTCCTACGAGCAGTACTTC.

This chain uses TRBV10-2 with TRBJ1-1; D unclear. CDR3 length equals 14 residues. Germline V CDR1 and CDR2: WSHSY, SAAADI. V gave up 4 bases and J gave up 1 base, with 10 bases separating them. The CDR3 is CASSGRGSNTEAFF. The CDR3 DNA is TGCGCCAGCAGTGGGAGAGGGTCGAACACTGAAGCTTTCTTT.

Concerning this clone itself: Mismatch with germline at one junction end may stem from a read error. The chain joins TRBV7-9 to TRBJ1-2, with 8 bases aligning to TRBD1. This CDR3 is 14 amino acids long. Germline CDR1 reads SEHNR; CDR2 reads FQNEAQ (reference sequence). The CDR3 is CSSSSDRARAGYTF. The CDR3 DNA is TGTTCCAGCAGTTCGGACAGGGCTAGGGCTGGCTACACCTTC.

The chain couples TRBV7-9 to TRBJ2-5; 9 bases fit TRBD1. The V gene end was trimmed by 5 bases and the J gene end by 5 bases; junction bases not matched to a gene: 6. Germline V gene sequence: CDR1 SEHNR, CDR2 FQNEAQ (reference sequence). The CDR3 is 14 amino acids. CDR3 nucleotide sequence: TGTGCCAGCAGCAGAGACAGGGGGGGGGAGACCCAGTACTTC. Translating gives CASSRDRGGETQYF.

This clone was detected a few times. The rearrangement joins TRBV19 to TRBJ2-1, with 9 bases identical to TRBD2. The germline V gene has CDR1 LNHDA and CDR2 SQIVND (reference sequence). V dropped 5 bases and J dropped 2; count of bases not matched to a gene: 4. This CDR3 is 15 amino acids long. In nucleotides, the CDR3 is TGTGCCAGTAGTGCCCGCGGGGGGGCCTACAATGAGCAGTTCTTC. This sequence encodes CASSARGGAYNEQFF.

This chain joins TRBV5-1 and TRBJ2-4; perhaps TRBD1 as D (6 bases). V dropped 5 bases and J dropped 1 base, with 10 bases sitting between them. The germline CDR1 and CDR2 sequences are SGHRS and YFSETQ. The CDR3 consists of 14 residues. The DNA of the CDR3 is TGCGCCAGCAGGACAGGCTGGGCCAAAAACATTCAGTACTTC. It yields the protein CASRTGWAKNIQYF.